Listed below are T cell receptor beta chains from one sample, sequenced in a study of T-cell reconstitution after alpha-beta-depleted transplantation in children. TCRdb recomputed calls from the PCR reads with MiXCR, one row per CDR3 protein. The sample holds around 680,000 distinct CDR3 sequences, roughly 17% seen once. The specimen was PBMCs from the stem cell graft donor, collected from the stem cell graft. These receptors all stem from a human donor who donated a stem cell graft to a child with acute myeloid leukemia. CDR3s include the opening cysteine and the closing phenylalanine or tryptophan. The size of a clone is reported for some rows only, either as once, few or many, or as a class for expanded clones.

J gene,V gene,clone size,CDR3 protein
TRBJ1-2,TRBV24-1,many,CATSDKLRSGYTF
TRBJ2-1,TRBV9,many,CASSVGASGNNEQFF
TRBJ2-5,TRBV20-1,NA,CSATRLAVGQETQYF
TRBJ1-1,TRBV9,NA,CASSPSAVGTEAFF
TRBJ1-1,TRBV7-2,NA,CASSPGRPGGSEAFF
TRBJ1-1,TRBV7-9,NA,CASSPPRMAYTEAFF
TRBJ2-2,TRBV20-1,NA,CSARDKRGAANTGELFF
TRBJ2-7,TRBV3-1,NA,CTSCFGPGTQGITTYEQYF
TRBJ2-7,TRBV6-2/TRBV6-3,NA,CASSYVKVSYEQYF
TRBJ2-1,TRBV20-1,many,CSARPKARAGGYNEQFF
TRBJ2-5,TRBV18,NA,CASSRDRDYGETQYF
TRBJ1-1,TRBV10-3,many,CAISDRQGNTEAFF
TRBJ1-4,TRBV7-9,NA,CASSLGRVQEKLFF
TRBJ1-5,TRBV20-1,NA,CSAPRGGNQPQHF
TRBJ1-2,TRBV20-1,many,CSARDRAGRDYGYTF
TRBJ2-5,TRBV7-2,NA,CASSLVGGQAVETQYF
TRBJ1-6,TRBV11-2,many,CASSLGLDGSPLHF
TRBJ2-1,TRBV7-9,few,CASSSYDRAESYNEQFF
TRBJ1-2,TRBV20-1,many,CSARDQGYGYTF
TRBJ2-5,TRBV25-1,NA,CASSDTGETQYF
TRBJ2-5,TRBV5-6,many,CASSPDERETQYF
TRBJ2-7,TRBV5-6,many,CASSVTVYEQYF
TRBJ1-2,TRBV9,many,CASSDPYGYTF
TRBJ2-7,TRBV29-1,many,CSVEGLAGNYEQYF
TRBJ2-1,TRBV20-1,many,CSARDRGQSAGDEQFF
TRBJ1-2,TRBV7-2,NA,CASSPREGPYGYTF
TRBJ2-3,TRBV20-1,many,CSARDLLRGADTQYF
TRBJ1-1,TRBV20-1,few,CSARGTGDTPTNTEAFF
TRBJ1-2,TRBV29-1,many,CSVEDTRQAYGYTF
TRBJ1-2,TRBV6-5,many,CASSYSAGQSSANYGYTF
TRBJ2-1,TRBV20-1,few,CSARKGPSSYNEQFF
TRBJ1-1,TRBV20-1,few,CSAREGRLEAFF
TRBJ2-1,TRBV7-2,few,CASSSEDRGGIDEQFF
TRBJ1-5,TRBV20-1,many,CSARKRGSPILNQPQHF
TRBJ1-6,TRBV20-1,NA,CSANSRGDNSPLHF
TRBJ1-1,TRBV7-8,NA,CASSLNSVTEAFF
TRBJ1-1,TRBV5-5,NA,CASSSTPVMNTEAFF
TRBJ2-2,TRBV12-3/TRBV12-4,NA,CASSSPSGPATGELFF
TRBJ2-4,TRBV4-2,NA,CASSRGQGGVLAKNIQYF
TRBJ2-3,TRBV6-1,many,CASSEGRGLWADTQYF
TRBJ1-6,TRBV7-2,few,CASSLHGTGVSSPLHF
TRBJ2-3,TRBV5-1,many,CASSLVFPARDTQYF